These 3 T cell receptor beta chains share one sample of origin, sequenced in a study of blood T cells in healthy people across ages. A second 7 to 11 cycle PCR used barcoded and J-beta primers. TCRdb used MiXCR to reprocess the 5' RACE reads, holding one entry per CDR3 protein. The profile covers 1.5 million or so distinct CDR3 sequences, with around two fifths appearing a single time and approximately 7.9% taken by the ten largest. The sample was blood. These receptors were collected from a woman under 30 in good health.

In its sample, this clonotype was seen a few times. The J gene is TRBJ2-6, the V gene TRBV6-5; D call uncertain. Germline CDR1 is MNHEY and CDR2 is SVGAGI. Trimming took 7 bases from V and 3 from J, leaving 13 bases between them. This CDR3 is built from 15 residues. CDR3 nucleotides: TGTGCCAGCACCCTTCTTTTCGTTGGGGCCAACGTCCTGACTTTC. As protein: CASTLLFVGANVLTF.

The rearrangement uses TRBV9 and TRBJ1-3; 10 nucleotides match TRBD1. The CDR3 loop spans 17 amino acids. The J segment lost 1 base and the V segment lost 4 bases, leaving 8 bases of the junction unmatched. Germline V gives CDR1 SGDLS, CDR2 YYNGEE. CDR3 in DNA: TGTGCCAGCAGCATCCGGGACAGGGGTCTGTCTGGAAACACCATATATTTT. Translated, it gives CASSIRDRGLSGNTIYF.

The chain has TRBV2 and TRBJ1-1, with D hard to call. CDR1 and CDR2 from the germline V gene are SNHLY and FYNNEI. The CDR3 is made up of 12 amino acids. The ends were cut back, 6 bases at V and 0 bases at J, with 5 bases in the middle. CDR3 DNA: TGTGCCAGCAGATGGCTGAACACTGAAGCTTTCTTT. This codes for CASRWLNTEAFF.